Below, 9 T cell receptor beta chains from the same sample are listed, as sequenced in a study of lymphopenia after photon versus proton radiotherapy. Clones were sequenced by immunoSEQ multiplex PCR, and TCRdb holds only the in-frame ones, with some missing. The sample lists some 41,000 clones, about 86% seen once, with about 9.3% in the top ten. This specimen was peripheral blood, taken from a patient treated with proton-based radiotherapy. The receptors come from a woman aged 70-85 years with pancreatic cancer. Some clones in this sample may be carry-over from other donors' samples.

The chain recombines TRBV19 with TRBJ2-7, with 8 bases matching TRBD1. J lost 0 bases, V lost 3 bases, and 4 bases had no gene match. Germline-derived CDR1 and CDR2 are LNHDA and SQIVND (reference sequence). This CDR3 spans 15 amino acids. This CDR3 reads CASSIGTGSSYEQYF. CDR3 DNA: TGTGCCAGTAGTATCGGGACAGGTAGCTCCTACGAGCAGTACTTC.

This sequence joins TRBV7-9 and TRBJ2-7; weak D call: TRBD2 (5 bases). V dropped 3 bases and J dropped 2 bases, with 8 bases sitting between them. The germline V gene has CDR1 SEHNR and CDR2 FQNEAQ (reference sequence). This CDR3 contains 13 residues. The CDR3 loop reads CASSFGVTYEQYF. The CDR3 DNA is TGTGCCAGCAGCTTCGGGGTTACCTACGAGCAGTACTTC. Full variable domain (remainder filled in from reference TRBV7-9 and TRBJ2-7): DTGVSQNPRHKITKRGQNVTFRCDPISEHNRLYWYRQTLGQGPEFLTYFQNEAQLEKSRLLSDRFSAERPKGSFSTLEIQRTEQGDSAMYLCASSFGVTYEQYFGPGTRLTVT.

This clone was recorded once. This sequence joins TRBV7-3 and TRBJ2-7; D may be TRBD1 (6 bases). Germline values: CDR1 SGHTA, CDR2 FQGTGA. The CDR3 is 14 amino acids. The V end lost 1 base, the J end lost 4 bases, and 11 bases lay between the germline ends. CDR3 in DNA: TGTGCCAGCAGCTTAATGGGCAGGGGATACGAGCAGTACTTC. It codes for CASSLMGRGYEQYF.

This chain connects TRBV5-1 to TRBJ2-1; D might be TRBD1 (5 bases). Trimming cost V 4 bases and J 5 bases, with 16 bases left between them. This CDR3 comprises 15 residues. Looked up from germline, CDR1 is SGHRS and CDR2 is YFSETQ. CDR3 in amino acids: CASSLRAPGNNEQFF. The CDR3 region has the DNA TGCGCCAGCAGCCTCAGGGCACCCGGTAACAATGAGCAGTTCTTC.

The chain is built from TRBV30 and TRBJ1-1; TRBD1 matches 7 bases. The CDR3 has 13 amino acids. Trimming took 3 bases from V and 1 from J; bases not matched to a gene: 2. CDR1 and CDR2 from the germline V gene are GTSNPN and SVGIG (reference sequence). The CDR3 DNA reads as TGTGCCTGGAGCGGGACAGAGAACACTGAAGCTTTCTTT. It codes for CAWSGTENTEAFF.

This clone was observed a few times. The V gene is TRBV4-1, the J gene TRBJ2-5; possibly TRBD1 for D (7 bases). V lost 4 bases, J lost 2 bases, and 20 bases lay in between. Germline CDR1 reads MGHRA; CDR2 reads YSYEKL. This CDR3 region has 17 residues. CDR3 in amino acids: CASSLAPPGGPQETQYF. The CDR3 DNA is TGCGCCAGCAGCCTCGCCCCCCCAGGGGGGCCTCAAGAGACCCAGTACTTC.

As DNA, the CDR3 is TGTGCCATCAGTGAGGGGGAGTTCAACACTGAAGCTTTCTTT. The encoded protein is CAISEGEFNTEAFF. The rearrangement joins TRBV10-3 to TRBJ1-1; D gene unclear. Germline CDR1 and CDR2: ENHRY and SYGVKD. CDR3 length equals 14 residues. V gave up 2 bases and J gave up 2 bases, with 9 bases separating them.

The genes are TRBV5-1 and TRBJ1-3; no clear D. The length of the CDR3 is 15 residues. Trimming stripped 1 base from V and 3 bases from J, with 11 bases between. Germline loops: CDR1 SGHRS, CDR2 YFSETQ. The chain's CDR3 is CASSLIPGLGNTIYF. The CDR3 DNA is TGCGCCAGCAGCTTGATTCCCGGGCTTGGAAACACCATATATTTT.

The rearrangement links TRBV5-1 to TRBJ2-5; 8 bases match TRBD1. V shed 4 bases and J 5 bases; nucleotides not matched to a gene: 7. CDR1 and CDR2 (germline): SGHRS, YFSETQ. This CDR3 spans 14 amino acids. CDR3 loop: CASSTGQGGETQYF. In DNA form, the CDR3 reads TGCGCCAGCAGCACCGGACAGGGCGGCGAGACCCAGTACTTC.